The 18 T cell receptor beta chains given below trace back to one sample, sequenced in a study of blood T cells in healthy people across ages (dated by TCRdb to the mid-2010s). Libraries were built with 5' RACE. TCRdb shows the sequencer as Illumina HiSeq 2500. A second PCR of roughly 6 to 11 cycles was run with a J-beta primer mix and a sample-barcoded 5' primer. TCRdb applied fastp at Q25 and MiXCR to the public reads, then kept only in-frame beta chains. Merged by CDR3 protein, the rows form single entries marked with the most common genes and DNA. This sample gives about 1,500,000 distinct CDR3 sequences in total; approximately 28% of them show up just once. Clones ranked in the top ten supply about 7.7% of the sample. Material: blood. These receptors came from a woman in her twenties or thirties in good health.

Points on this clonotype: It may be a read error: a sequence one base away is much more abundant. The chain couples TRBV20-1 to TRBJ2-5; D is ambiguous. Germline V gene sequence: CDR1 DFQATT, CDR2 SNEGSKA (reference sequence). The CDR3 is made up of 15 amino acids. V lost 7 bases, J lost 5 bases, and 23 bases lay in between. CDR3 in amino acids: CSVIAPGRFFETQYF. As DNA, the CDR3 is TGCAGTGTTATTGCCCCCGGGCGGTTTTTTGAGACCCAGTACTTC.

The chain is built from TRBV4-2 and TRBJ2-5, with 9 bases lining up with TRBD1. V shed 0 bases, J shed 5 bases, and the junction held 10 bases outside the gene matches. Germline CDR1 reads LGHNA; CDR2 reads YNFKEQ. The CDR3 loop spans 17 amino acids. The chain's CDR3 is CASSQERRDRDRETQYF. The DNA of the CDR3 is TGTGCCAGCAGCCAAGAGAGGAGGGACAGGGACCGGGAGACCCAGTACTTC.

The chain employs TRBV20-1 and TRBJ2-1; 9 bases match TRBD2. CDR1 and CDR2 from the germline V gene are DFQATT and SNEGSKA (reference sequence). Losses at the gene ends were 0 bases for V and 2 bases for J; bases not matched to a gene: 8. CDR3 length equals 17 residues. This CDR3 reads CSARESSGTEPYNEQFF. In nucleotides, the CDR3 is TGCAGTGCTAGAGAGTCTAGCGGGACCGAACCCTACAATGAGCAGTTCTTC.

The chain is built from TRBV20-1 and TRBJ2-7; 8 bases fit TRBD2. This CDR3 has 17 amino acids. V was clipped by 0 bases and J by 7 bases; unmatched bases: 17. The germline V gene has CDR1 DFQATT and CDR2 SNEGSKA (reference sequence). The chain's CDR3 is CSARDRGREATYNEQYF. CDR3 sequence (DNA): TGCAGTGCTAGAGATCGGGGGCGGGAGGCGACCTACAATGAGCAGTACTTC.

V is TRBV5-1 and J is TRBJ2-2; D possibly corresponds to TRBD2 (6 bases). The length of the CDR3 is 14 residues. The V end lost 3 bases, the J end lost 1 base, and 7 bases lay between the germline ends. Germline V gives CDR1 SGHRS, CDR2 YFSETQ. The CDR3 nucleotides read TGCGCCAGCAGCTGGGGGGAGAACACCGGGGAGCTGTTTTTT. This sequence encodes CASSWGENTGELFF.

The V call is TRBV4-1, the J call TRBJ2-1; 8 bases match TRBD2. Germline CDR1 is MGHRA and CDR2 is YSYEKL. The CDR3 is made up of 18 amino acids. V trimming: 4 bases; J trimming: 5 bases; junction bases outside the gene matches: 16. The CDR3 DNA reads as TGCGCCAGCAGCCCGACTGGCGGGGGGCCACAGACTAACAATGAGCAGTTCTTC. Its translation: CASSPTGGGPQTNNEQFF.

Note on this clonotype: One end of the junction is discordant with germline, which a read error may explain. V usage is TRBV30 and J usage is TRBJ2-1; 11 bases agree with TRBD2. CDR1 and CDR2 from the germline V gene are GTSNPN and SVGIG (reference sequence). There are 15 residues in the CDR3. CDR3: CARSETSGMCNEQFF. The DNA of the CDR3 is TGTGCCCGGAGTGAGACTAGCGGGATGTGCAATGAGCAGTTCTTC.

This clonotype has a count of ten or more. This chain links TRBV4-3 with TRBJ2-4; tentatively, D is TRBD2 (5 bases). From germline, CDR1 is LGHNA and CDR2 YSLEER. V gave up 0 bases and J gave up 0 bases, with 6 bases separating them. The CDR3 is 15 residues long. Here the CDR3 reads CASSQDGLAKNIQYF. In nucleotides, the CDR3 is TGCGCCAGCAGCCAAGATGGACTAGCCAAAAACATTCAGTACTTC.

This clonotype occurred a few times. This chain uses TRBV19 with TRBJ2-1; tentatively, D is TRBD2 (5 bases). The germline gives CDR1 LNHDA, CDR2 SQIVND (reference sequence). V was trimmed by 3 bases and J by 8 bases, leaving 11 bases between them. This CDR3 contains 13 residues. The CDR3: CASSIQARDEQFF. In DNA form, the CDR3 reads TGTGCCAGTAGTATTCAGGCGAGGGATGAGCAGTTCTTC.

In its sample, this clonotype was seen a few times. The CDR3 is CASSFLLLGQGITDTQYF. The DNA of the CDR3 is TGTGCCAGCAGTTTTCTACTTTTGGGACAGGGTATCACAGATACGCAGTATTTT. The chain combines TRBV28 with TRBJ2-3, with 9 positions matching TRBD1. Trimming cost V 3 bases and J 2 bases; bases outside gene matches: 12. The CDR3 length is 18 residues. CDR1 MDHEN and CDR2 SYDVKM come from the germline V gene.

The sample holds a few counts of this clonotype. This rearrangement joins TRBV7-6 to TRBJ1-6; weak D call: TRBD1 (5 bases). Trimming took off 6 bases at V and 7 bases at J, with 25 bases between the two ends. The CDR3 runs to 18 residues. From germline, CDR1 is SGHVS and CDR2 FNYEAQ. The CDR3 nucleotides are TGTGCCAGCAGTCAAAAGGGGCTCATCGGAGGTTCCAATTCACCCCTCCACTTT. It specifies CASSQKGLIGGSNSPLHF. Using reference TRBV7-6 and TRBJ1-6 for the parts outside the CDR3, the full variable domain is GAGVSQSPRYKVTKRGQDVALRCDPISGHVSLYWYRQALGQGPEFLTYFNYEAQQDKSGLPNDRFSAERPEGSISTLTIQRTEQRDSAMYRCASSQKGLIGGSNSPLHFGNGTRLTVT.

The CDR3 sequence is CASSQDRGGVGTEAFF. CDR3 DNA sequence: TGCGCCAGCAGCCAAGATAGGGGCGGGGTCGGCACTGAAGCTTTCTTT. V and J are TRBV4-1 and TRBJ1-1, with a tentative D call TRBD1 (5 bases). CDR1 is MGHRA and CDR2 is YSYEKL in the germline V gene. The CDR3 has 16 amino acids. V shed 0 bases and J shed 4 bases, with 15 bases lying between them.

CDR3 DNA: TGTGCCAGCAGCTTAGCGCGGGGCGGGAGGGCCGATGAGCAGTTCTTC. Protein product: CASSLARGGRADEQFF. V usage is TRBV7-8 and J usage is TRBJ2-1; TRBD2 matches 9 bases. The germline CDR1 and CDR2 sequences are SGHVS and FQNEAQ. V dropped 0 bases and J dropped 8; count of bases not matched to a gene: 8. The CDR3 covers 16 residues.

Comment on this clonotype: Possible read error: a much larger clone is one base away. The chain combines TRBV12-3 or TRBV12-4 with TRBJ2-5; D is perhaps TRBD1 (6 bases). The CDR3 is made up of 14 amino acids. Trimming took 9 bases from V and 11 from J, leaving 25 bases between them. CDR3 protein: CASAGTLEYNEQYF. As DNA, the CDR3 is TGTGCCAGTGCCGGGACATTAGAATACAATGAGCAGTACTTC.

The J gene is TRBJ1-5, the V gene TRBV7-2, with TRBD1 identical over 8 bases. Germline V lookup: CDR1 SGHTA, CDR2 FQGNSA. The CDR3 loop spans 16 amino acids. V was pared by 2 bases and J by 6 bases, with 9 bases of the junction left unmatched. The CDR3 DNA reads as TGTGCCAGCAGCTTAATTGGACAGGGACGCGGTCAGCCCCAGCATTTT. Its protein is CASSLIGQGRGQPQHF.

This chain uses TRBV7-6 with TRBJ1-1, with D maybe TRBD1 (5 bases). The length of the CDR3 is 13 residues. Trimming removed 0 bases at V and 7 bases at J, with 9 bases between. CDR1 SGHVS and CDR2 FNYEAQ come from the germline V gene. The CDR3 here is CASSLAGAREAFF. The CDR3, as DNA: TGTGCCAGCAGCTTAGCAGGGGCCCGTGAAGCTTTCTTT.

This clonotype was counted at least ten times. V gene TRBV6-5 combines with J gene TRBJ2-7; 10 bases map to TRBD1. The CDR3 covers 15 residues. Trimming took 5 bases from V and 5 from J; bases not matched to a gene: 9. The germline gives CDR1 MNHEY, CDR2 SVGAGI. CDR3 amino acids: CASSTLGTGVHEQYF. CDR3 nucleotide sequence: TGTGCCAGCAGTACTCTTGGGACAGGGGTCCACGAGCAGTACTTC.

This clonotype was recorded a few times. CDR3 coding DNA: TGCGCCAGCAGCTTGGAGGACGGAGTCCGCGATGGCTACACCTTC. Translated: CASSLEDGVRDGYTF. The chain uses TRBV5-1 and TRBJ1-2, with D hard to call. The CDR3 spans 15 residues. CDR1 and CDR2 (germline): SGHRS, YFSETQ. V lost 0 bases and J 6 bases, leaving 15 bases between the germline ends. The full variable domain, completed using reference TRBV5-1 and TRBJ1-2, is KAGVTQTPRYLIKTRGQQVTLSCSPISGHRSVSWYQQTPGQGLQFLFEYFSETQRNKGNFPGRFSGRQFSNSRSEMNVSTLELGDSALYLCASSLEDGVRDGYTFGSGTRLTVV.